The clone carrying this T cell receptor (beta chain) was counted at least ten times. The template for TCR beta VDJ and CDR3 sequence profiling was genomic DNA. TCRdb reprocessed the reads via MiXCR and lists one record per CDR3 protein. The table has approximately 99,000 distinct CDR3 sequences, around 49% seen once. The data were taken from a study of CD8+CD57+ T cells in acquired aplastic anemia. The V and J ends lost 0 bases and 7 bases, in that order; junction bases with no gene match: 6. The CDR3 contains 16 residues. Germline V lookup: CDR1 SGDLS, CDR2 YYNGEE. Sequences were obtained from sorted CD4+, CD8+, or CD8+CD57+ T cells (not recorded which) from PBMCs. V gene TRBV9 combines with J gene TRBJ2-2; the match to TRBD1 covers 10 bases. The receptor comes from a human donor in good health, serving as a control. The CDR3: CASSVATGTGVGELFF. CDR3 DNA sequence: TGTGCCAGCAGCGTAGCTACCGGGACAGGGGTCGGGGAGCTGTTTTTT.